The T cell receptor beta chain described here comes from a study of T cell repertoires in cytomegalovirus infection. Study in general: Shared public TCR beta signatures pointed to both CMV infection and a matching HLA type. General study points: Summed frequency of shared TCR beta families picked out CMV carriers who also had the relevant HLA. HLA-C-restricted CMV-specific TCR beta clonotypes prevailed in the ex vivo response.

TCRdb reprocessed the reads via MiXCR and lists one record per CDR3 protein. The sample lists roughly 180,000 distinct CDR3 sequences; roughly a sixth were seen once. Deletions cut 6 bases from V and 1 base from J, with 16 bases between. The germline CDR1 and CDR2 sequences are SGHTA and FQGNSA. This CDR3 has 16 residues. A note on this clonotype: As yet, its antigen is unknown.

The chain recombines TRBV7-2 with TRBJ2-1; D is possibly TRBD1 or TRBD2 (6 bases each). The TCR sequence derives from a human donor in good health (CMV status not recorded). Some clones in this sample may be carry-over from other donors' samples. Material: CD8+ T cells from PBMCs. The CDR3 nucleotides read TGTGCCAGCAGGGGGGGCGGCAGAGTGTCCTACAATGAGCAGTTCTTC. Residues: CASRGGGRVSYNEQFF.